This T cell receptor (beta chain) appears in the sequencing data of a study of blood T cell repertoires in COVID-19. The overall study: Sample material is recorded as cDNA or gDNA derived from T cells, B-cell-depleted T cells, or PBMCs.

Recruits, aged roughly 18 to 95 years, lived in 25 or so US areas. Grouping used clinical history reported by participants in a survey and questionnaire. The authors' processing: Estimates of nucleated cell counts were drawn from the amplification of reference gene primers. Profiling relied on immunoSEQ multiplex PCR, and the TCRdb table lists in-frame clones only, not all of them. V and J calls and clone size come straight from that table; D and trimming were deduced from the DNA. The sample consists of approximately 220,000 clones, around 90% of them appearing once. The TCR sequence derives from a young woman with acute COVID-19. The sample taken for sequencing was PBMCs or T cells enriched from blood (not recorded which).

In DNA form, the CDR3 reads TGTGCCAGCAGTATTTGGACTAGCGGGGGCCATCAAGAGACCCAGTACTTC. Its translation is CASSIWTSGGHQETQYF. The V call is TRBV27, the J call TRBJ2-5, with TRBD2 matching over 13 bases. Per the germline V gene, CDR1 is MNHEY and CDR2 is SMNVEV (reference sequence). V lost 5 bases and J lost 2; bases outside the gene matches: 8. The CDR3 loop spans 17 amino acids.